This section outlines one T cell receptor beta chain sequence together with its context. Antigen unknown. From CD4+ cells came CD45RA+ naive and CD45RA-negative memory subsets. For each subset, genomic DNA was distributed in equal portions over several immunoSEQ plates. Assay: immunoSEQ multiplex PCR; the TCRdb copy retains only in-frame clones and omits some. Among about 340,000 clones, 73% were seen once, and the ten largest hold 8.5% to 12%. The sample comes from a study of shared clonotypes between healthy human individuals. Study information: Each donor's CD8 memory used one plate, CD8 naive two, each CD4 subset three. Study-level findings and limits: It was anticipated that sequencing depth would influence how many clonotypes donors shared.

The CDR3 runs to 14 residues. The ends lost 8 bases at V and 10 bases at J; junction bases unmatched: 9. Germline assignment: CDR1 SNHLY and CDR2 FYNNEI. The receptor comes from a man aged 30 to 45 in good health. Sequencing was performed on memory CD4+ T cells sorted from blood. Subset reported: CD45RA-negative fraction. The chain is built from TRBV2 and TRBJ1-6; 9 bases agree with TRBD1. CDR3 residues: CASGKTGGESPLHF. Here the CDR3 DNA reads TGTGCCAGCGGAAAAACAGGGGGCGAATCACCCCTCCACTTT.